The 17 T cell receptor beta chains below were found in one sample sequenced in a study of T cell repertoires in cytomegalovirus infection. TCRdb used MiXCR to reprocess the reads, holding one entry per CDR3 protein. The table has 680,000 or so distinct CDR3 sequences, 35% to 45% seen once. Sequenced input: PBMCs. The receptors derive from a human donor in good health (CMV status not recorded). Some clones in this sample may be carry-over from other donors' samples.

The chain has TRBV28 and TRBJ2-4, with D tentatively TRBD1 (5 bases). With 7 bases removed from V and 2 bases from J, the gap between germline ends came to 15 bases. Germline CDR1 and CDR2: MDHEN and SYDVKM. This CDR3 has 15 residues. DNA of the CDR3: TGTGCCAGCACTCCCTCTCAGGGTTCCAAAAACATTCAGTACTTC. The encoded protein is CASTPSQGSKNIQYF.

This clonotype showed up just once. The V call is TRBV12-3 or TRBV12-4, the J call TRBJ2-2; D may correspond to TRBD1 or TRBD2 (5 bases each). V was shortened by 5 bases and J by 5 bases, with 12 bases between the two germline ends. This CDR3 has 14 residues. The CDR3 DNA reads as TGTGCCAGCAGTCCCCGGGGCTGGACCGGGGAGCTGTTTTTT. Its protein product is CASSPRGWTGELFF.

This clonotype has just a few counts. V is TRBV7-8 and J is TRBJ2-2; D not certain. Trimming shortened V by 1 base and J by 0 bases, and 6 bases separated the two germline ends. Germline values: CDR1 SGHVS, CDR2 FQNEAQ. The CDR3 spans 15 residues. The CDR3 bases are TGTGCCAGCAGCTTAGTCGCAGCGAACACCGGGGAGCTGTTTTTT. It codes for CASSLVAANTGELFF.

The V gene is TRBV7-2, the J gene TRBJ1-4, with 7 bases identical to TRBD1. The germline V gene encodes CDR1 SGHTA and CDR2 FQGNSA. The CDR3 extends over 15 amino acids. The J segment lost 3 bases and the V segment lost 5 bases, leaving 6 bases of the junction unmatched. CDR3 amino acids: CASSKTGASNEKLFF. CDR3 bases: TGTGCCAGCAGCAAAACAGGGGCCTCTAATGAAAAACTGTTTTTT.

This clonotype came up many times. The chain is built from TRBV5-4 and TRBJ2-1; the D gene is possibly TRBD2 (7 bases). V was pared by 2 bases and J by 8 bases, with 17 bases between. The CDR3 is 15 residues long. Germline V lookup: CDR1 SGHNT, CDR2 YYREEE (reference sequence). The CDR3 is CASSFRGAGEDEQFF. Written as DNA, the CDR3 is TGTGCCAGCAGCTTCCGGGGGGCGGGAGAGGATGAGCAGTTCTTC.

The chain uses TRBV6-2 or TRBV6-3 and TRBJ1-5; TRBD1 matches 9 bases. After removal of 7 bases from V and 7 bases from J, the junction contained 14 bases not matched to a gene. The CDR3 spans 16 residues. Germline values: CDR1 MNHEY, CDR2 SVGEGT. As DNA, the CDR3 is TGTGCCAGCACCCGGACAGGGGTAGGGGGCTGGCAGCCCCAGCATTTT. Protein: CASTRTGVGGWQPQHF.

There are a few counts of this clonotype. This chain joins TRBV5-1 and TRBJ2-2; D remains ambiguous. CDR3 length: 15 amino acids. V lost 0 bases and J 5 bases, leaving 11 bases between the germline ends. Germline-derived CDR1 and CDR2 are SGHRS and YFSETQ. Written as DNA, the CDR3 is TGCGCCAGCAGCTTGGACGTTAAGAGGACCGGGGAGCTGTTTTTT. Its translation is CASSLDVKRTGELFF.

This clonotype was observed a few times. V gene TRBV6-1 combines with J gene TRBJ2-5, with TRBD1 as a possible D gene (6 bases). In germline, CDR1 is MNHNS, CDR2 SASEGT. CDR3 size: 14 residues. V shed 6 bases and J shed 2 bases, with 13 bases lying between them. In DNA, the CDR3 is TGTGCCAGCAGGGTGACGGGGACACAAGAGACCCAGTACTTC. It specifies CASRVTGTQETQYF.

This clonotype has more than one count but fewer than ten. The rearrangement uses TRBV7-3 and TRBJ2-5; possible D gene TRBD1, 5 bases. CDR1 is SGHTA, CDR2 FQGTGA, per germline. The CDR3 covers 15 residues. Trimming shortened V by 3 bases and J by 5 bases, and 16 bases separated the two germline ends. CDR3: CASSLFRASGETQYF. The DNA for the CDR3 is TGTGCCAGCAGCTTGTTCCGGGCCTCAGGGGAGACCCAGTACTTC.

CDR3 coding DNA: TGTGCCAGCAGTCGCATTGGCCAGAATAGCAATCAGCCCCAGCATTTT. Residues: CASSRIGQNSNQPQHF. The V call is TRBV27, the J call TRBJ1-5; unclear D gene. Trimming stripped 5 bases from V and 0 bases from J, with 14 bases between. This CDR3 comprises 16 residues. Per the germline V gene, CDR1 is MNHEY and CDR2 is SMNVEV (reference sequence).

The chain couples TRBV12-3 or TRBV12-4 to TRBJ2-4, with 7 bases fitting TRBD2. The CDR3 spans 14 residues. With 3 bases clipped from V and 6 bases from J, the junction kept 5 bases outside the gene matches. CDR3 loop: CASSFLRLANIQYF. CDR3 bases: TGTGCCAGCAGTTTCCTGCGACTAGCAAACATTCAGTACTTC.

The chain combines TRBV6-2 or TRBV6-3 with TRBJ1-1; D possibly corresponds to TRBD1 (5 bases). The ends were cut back, 0 bases at V and 1 base at J, with 12 bases in the middle. This CDR3 comprises 16 residues. From germline, CDR1 is MNHEY and CDR2 SVGEGT. The CDR3 region has the DNA TGTGCCAGCAGTTACTCCCGGGGGTGGCCGAACACTGAAGCTTTCTTT. It encodes CASSYSRGWPNTEAFF.

In this sample, this clonotype turned up many times. This sequence joins TRBV7-2 and TRBJ2-6; unclear D gene. CDR3 length equals 17 residues. The germline V and J ends were trimmed by 1 base and 2 bases, with 12 bases remaining between them. In germline, CDR1 is SGHTA, CDR2 FQGNSA. The CDR3: CASSLVGARPGANVLTF. In DNA, the CDR3 is TGTGCCAGCAGCTTAGTGGGTGCACGCCCTGGGGCCAACGTCCTGACTTTC.

The chain joins TRBV28 to TRBJ2-7, with D perhaps TRBD2 (6 bases). With 3 bases removed from V and 1 base from J, the gap between germline ends came to 19 bases. CDR1 is MDHEN, CDR2 SYDVKM, per germline. This CDR3 region has 17 residues. The CDR3 sequence: CASSFGGAGSDSYEQYF. CDR3 nucleotides: TGTGCCAGCAGTTTTGGAGGGGCGGGATCCGATTCCTACGAGCAGTACTTC.

This clonotype was seen many times. The rearrangement links TRBV7-2 to TRBJ1-4; no reliable D call. V lost 4 bases and J 4 bases, leaving 22 bases between the germline ends. Germline-derived CDR1 and CDR2 are SGHTA and FQGNSA. CDR3 size: 18 residues. CDR3 bases: TGTGCCAGCAGCTCCCTTTCACATGTCGGCCTCGATAATGAAAAACTGTTTTTT. This sequence encodes CASSSLSHVGLDNEKLFF.

The table lists this clonotype with many counts. This rearrangement joins TRBV6-1 to TRBJ1-6; possibly TRBD1 for D (6 bases). The CDR3 spans 14 residues. Germline lookup yields CDR1 MNHNS and CDR2 SASEGT. The ends were cut back, 8 bases at V and 5 bases at J, with 13 bases in the middle. As DNA, the CDR3 is TGTGCCAGCGGGGAGGACAGCAATAATTCACCCCTCCACTTT. This codes for CASGEDSNNSPLHF.

This clonotype was counted many times. The chain combines TRBV7-2 with TRBJ2-2; D possibly corresponds to TRBD2 (6 bases). The CDR3 consists of 15 residues. Looked up from germline, CDR1 is SGHTA and CDR2 is FQGNSA. V lost 5 bases and J 2 bases, leaving 12 bases between the germline ends. The CDR3: CASSHSGLNTGELFF. The CDR3 coding sequence is TGTGCCAGCAGCCACAGCGGGCTTAACACCGGGGAGCTGTTTTTT.